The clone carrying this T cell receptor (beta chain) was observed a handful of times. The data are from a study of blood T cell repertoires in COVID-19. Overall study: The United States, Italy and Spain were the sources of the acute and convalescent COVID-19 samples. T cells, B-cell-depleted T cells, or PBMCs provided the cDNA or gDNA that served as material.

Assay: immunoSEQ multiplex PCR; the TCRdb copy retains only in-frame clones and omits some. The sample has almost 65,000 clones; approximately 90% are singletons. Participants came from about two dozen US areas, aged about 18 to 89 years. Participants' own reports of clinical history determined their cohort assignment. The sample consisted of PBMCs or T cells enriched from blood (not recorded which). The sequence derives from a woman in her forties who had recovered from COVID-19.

The CDR3 DNA sequence: TGTGCCAGCTCAACCGGGCGGGAGCCTAACTATGGCTACACCTTC. This codes for CASSTGREPNYGYTF. The rearrangement links TRBV19 to TRBJ1-2; no clear D. CDR1 and CDR2 from the germline V gene are LNHDA and SQIVND (reference sequence). Trimming stripped 9 bases from V and 0 bases from J, with 17 bases between. This CDR3 comprises 15 residues.